This TCR beta chain was recovered during a study of T-cell memory formation after mild COVID-19. The overall study: TCR clusters were largely donor specific. Study observations and caveats: Clones shrinking from day 15 to 85 showed even CD4/CD8 mixes; later expanders tilted CD4+. Clones which contracted sat mainly in CM and EM if CD4+, and in EMRA if CD8+.

The CDR3 spans 14 residues. Per the germline V gene, CDR1 is SGHRS and CDR2 is YFSETQ. The V segment lost 5 bases and the J segment 5 bases; nucleotides outside the gene matches: 9. This clonotype appeared a few times. Antigen unknown. The authors produced TCR alpha and TCR beta cDNA libraries with sample barcodes and UMIs by 5'RACE using constant-segment primers. TCRdb reprocessed the 5' RACE reads via MiXCR and lists one record per CDR3 protein. Here the sample spans more than 120,000 distinct CDR3 sequences, approximately 6% being singletons. The rearrangement links TRBV5-1 to TRBJ2-5; 7 bases map to TRBD1. The sequencing sample was made of PBMCs or a T cell subset sorted from them (not recorded which). The receptor was isolated from an adult woman who had mild COVID-19 (a few samples of this study predate the infection). Cell type and time point are not known. In DNA form, the CDR3 reads TGCGCCAGCAGTCGATCAGGGGGATGGGAGACCCAGTACTTC. It codes for CASSRSGGWETQYF.